This T cell receptor beta chain emerged from a study of T cells in Graves' hyperthyroidism and ophthalmopathy. Findings and limits, study-wide: Among clonotypes expanded in thyroid above 0.001, most were also found in blood. Ophthalmopathy was told apart from stable hyperthyroidism by a 13 V-J model.

As to this clonotype: The antigen is unknown.

V was shortened by 5 bases and J by 0 bases, with 8 bases between the two germline ends. The CDR3 sequence is 14 residues long. Germline V CDR1 and CDR2: SEHNR, FQNEAQ (reference sequence). The TCR beta CDR3 regions underwent amplification using RNA transcripts as the source. TCR CDR3 underwent first-round RT-PCR with the HTBI primer set. MiXCR, applied by TCRdb to the multiplex PCR reads, yields one record per CDR3 protein. The repertoire has hundreds of thousands of distinct CDR3 sequences, roughly a sixth of them found once; the top ten carry 15% to 20%. Sequences were obtained from blood. The receptor's source is a woman between 18 and 30 years old with Graves' hyperthyroidism. The chain uses TRBV7-9 and TRBJ1-3; D is unclear. CDR3 coding DNA: TGTGCCAGCAGCCCCACAATCTCTGGAAACACCATATATTTT. Amino acid sequence: CASSPTISGNTIYF.